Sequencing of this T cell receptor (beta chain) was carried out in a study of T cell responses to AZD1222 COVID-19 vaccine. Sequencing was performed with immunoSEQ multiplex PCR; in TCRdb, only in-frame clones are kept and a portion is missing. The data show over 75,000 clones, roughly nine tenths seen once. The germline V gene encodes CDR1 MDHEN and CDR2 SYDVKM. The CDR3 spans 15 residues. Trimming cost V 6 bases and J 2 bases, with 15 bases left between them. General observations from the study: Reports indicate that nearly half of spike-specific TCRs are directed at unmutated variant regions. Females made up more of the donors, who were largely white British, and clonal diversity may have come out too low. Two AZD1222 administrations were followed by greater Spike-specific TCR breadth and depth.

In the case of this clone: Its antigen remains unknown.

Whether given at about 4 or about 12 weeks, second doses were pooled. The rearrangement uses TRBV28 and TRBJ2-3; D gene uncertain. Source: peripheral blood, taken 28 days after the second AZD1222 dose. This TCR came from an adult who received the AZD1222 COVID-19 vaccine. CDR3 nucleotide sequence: TGTGCCAGCAGCTCTACCTCACCGTTCACAGATACGCAGTATTTT. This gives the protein CASSSTSPFTDTQYF.